The 3 T cell receptor beta chains presented below share a single source sample, sequenced in a study of T cells in Graves' hyperthyroidism and ophthalmopathy. Amplified TCR beta CDR3 regions derived from RNA transcripts. Researchers ran a first-round RT-PCR on the TCR CDR3 using the HTBI primer set. TCRdb itself ran the multiplex PCR reads through MiXCR, one entry per CDR3 protein. The profile shows 380,000 or so distinct CDR3 sequences, around an eighth of them singletons. Sequenced: blood. The source of these receptors is a man aged 25 to 40 with Graves' hyperthyroidism that later progressed to Graves' ophthalmopathy.

The chain carries TRBV7-2 and TRBJ2-1; the match to TRBD2 covers 15 bases. J lost 10 bases, V lost 4 bases, and 5 bases had no gene match. The CDR3 runs to 15 residues. The V gene's germline CDR1 is SGHTA and CDR2 FQGNSA. The CDR3 region has the DNA TGTGCCAGCAGCTGGACTAGCGGGGGGGCGGGGGAGCAGTTCTTC. Residues: CASSWTSGGAGEQFF.

Only a few counts were recorded for this clonotype. The chain recombines TRBV28 with TRBJ2-7; maybe TRBD1 (5 bases). Germline values: CDR1 MDHEN, CDR2 SYDVKM. V lost 6 bases and J lost 5, with 14 bases in between. The CDR3 runs 13 residues. CDR3 loop: CASRRQRRHEQYF. CDR3 nucleotide sequence: TGTGCCAGCAGACGACAGAGGCGGCACGAGCAGTACTTC.

Many counts were recorded for this clonotype. This chain links TRBV27 with TRBJ2-7; D not resolved. Germline CDR1 MNHEY, CDR2 SMNVEV (reference sequence). The CDR3 runs to 14 residues. V was shortened by 4 bases and J by 3 bases, with 13 bases between the two germline ends. The CDR3: CASSSHRVLYEQYF. The CDR3 coding sequence is TGTGCCAGCAGTTCCCACCGAGTTCTCTACGAGCAGTACTTC.